This T cell receptor (beta chain) is drawn from a study of technical replicates of blood from several donors. Here immunoSEQ multiplex PCR was the method, and the copy in TCRdb shows in-frame clones only, minus some. The data hold about 83,000 clones, with 90% to 97% observed a single time. The CDR3 extends over 13 amino acids. Germline values: CDR1 SQVTM, CDR2 ANQGSEA. The clonotype comes from a human donor in good health. Sequences were obtained from T cells isolated from PBMCs. This chain links TRBV29-1 with TRBJ2-3; 12 bases map to TRBD2. CDR3 amino acids: CSMTSGSTDTQYF. CDR3 sequence (DNA): TGCAGTATGACTAGCGGGAGTACAGATACGCAGTATTTT.